Included here is one T cell receptor beta chain sequence, with context. The antigen remains undetermined. The sample originates from a study of CD8+ T cells in alopecia areata. V lost 7 bases to trimming and J lost 4 bases, with 8 bases between them. The CDR3 is 10 amino acids. Germline CDR1 SQVTM, CDR2 ANQGSEA. Broader study findings: Mouse data revealed clearer TCR sharing than patient data did, a gap possibly tied to HLA.

Extracted from the samples, RNA was reverse transcribed into cDNA to serve as the sequencing template. Clones were read by immunoSEQ multiplex PCR, and TCRdb kept only the in-frame ones, dropping some. The sample lists about 98,000 clones; roughly two fifths were seen once. The specimen sequenced was CD4+ T cells sorted from blood. This clonotype originated in a human donor with alopecia areata. This chain connects TRBV29-1 to TRBJ2-7; no firm D call. CDR3 sequence reads: CSGNKYEQYF. The DNA of the CDR3 is TGCAGCGGGAACAAATACGAGCAGTACTTC.